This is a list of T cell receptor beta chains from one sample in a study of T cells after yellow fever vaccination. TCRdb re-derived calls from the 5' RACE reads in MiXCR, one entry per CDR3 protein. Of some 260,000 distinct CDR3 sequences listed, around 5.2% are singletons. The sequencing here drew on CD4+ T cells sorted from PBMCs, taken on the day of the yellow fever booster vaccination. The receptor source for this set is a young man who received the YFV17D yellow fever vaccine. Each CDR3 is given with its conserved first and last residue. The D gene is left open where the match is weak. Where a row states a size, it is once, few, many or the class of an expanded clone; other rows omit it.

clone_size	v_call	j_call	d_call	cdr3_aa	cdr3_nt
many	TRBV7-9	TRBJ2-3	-	CASSGGETLIRDTQYF	TGTGCCAGCAGCGGCGGAGAGACCCTTATAAGGGATACGCAGTATTTT
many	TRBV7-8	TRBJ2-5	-	CASSSYVAAYQETQYF	TGTGCCAGCAGCTCCTACGTAGCGGCGTACCAAGAGACCCAGTACTTC
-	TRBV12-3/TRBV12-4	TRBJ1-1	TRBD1	CASSFGQGAGEAFF	TGTGCCAGCAGTTTCGGACAGGGGGCCGGGGAAGCTTTCTTT
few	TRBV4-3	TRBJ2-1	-	CASSQEGLADNNEQFF	TGCGCCAGCAGCCAAGAGGGCCTAGCCGATAACAATGAGCAGTTCTTC
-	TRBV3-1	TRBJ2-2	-	CASSYWTDTGELFF	TGTGCCAGCAGCTACTGGACAGACACCGGGGAGCTGTTTTTT
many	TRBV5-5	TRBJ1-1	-	CASSLSRALNTEAFF	TGTGCCAGCAGCTTGTCCAGGGCCCTGAACACTGAAGCTTTCTTT
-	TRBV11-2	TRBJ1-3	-	CASSRLDSGNTIYF	TGTGCCAGCAGCCGTTTGGATTCTGGAAACACCATATATTTT
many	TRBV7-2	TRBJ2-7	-	CASSLGGDGFYEQYF	TGTGCCAGCAGCTTAGGGGGGGACGGCTTCTACGAGCAGTACTTC
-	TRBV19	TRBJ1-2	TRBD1	CASSGTANYGYTF	TGTGCCAGCTCCGGGACAGCTAACTATGGCTACACCTTC
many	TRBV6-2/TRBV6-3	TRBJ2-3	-	CASSPRGYSTDTQYF	TGTGCCAGCAGCCCCCGCGGGTACAGCACAGATACGCAGTATTTT
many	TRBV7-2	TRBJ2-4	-	CASSLAAAGKNIQYF	TGTGCCAGCAGCTTGGCCGCCGCGGGCAAAAACATTCAGTACTTC
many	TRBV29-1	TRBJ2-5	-	CSVADETQYF	TGCAGCGTTGCTGATGAGACCCAGTACTTC
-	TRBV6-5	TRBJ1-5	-	CASSLTGCSNQPQHF	TGTGCCAGCAGCCTCACAGGGTGTAGCAATCAGCCCCAGCATTTT
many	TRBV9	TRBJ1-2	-	CASSVGPGGEVSYGYTF	TGTGCCAGCAGCGTAGGGCCGGGGGGCGAGGTTAGCTATGGCTACACCTTC
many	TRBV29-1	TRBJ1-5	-	CSVSGRGQPQHF	TGCAGCGTTTCCGGCAGGGGCCAGCCCCAGCATTTT
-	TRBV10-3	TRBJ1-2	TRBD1	CAISTGQGARGYTF	TGTGCCATCAGCACGGGACAGGGGGCGCGGGGCTACACCTTC
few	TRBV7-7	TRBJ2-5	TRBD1	CASSAGTGGQETQYF	TGTGCCAGCAGCGCGGGGACAGGGGGTCAAGAGACCCAGTACTTC
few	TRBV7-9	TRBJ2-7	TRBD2	CASSMGSGGPYEQYF	TGTGCCAGCAGCATGGGCTCGGGGGGGCCGTACGAGCAGTACTTC
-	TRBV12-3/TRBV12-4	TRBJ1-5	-	CASSLGTQPQHF	TGTGCCAGCAGTTTGGGAACTCAGCCCCAGCATTTT
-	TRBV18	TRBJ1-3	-	CASSPASTGGLNTIYF	TGTGCCAGCTCACCCGCCTCGACAGGAGGTTTAAACACCATATATTTT
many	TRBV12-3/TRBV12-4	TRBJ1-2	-	CASSLGQRYGYTF	TGTGCCAGCAGTTTAGGGCAGCGATATGGCTACACCTTC
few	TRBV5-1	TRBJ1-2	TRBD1	CASSRTGESYGYTF	TGCGCCAGCAGCCGGACAGGGGAAAGCTATGGCTACACCTTC
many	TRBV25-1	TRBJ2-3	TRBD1	CASSDYRGVTDTQYF	TGTGCCAGCAGTGACTACAGGGGTGTTACAGATACGCAGTATTTT
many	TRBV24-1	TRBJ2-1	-	CATSDLQLGETQFF	TGTGCCACCAGTGATTTGCAGCTGGGTGAGACCCAGTTCTTC
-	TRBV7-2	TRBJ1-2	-	CASSLSRTYPGYTF	TGTGCCAGCAGCTTAAGCAGAACCTACCCGGGCTACACCTTC
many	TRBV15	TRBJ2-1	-	CATSSPSHSGLNEQFF	TGTGCCACCAGCTCCCCTTCGCATTCTGGACTCAATGAGCAGTTCTTC
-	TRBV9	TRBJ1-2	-	CASSVVGTVAYGYTF	TGTGCCAGCAGCGTAGTAGGGACCGTTGCCTATGGCTACACCTTC
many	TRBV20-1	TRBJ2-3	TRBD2	CSARGPPGGGAPDTQYF	TGCAGTGCTAGAGGCCCCCCTGGCGGGGGGGCCCCAGATACGCAGTATTTT
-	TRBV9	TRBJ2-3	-	CASSVGGQTSTDTQYF	TGTGCCAGCAGCGTGGGCGGACAAACAAGCACAGATACGCAGTATTTT
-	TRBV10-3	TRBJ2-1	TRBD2	CAISERLAGYNEQFF	TGTGCCATCAGTGAGAGGCTAGCGGGTTACAATGAGCAGTTCTTC
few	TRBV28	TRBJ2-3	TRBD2	CASSPIVWASGDTDTQYF	TGTGCCAGCAGTCCCATTGTCTGGGCTAGCGGGGATACAGATACGCAGTATTTT
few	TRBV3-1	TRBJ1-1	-	CASSQETLGEAFF	TGTGCCAGCAGCCAAGAGACCTTAGGTGAAGCTTTCTTT
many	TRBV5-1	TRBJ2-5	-	CASSFEAMTGETQYF	TGCGCCAGCAGCTTTGAAGCAATGACGGGAGAGACCCAGTACTTC
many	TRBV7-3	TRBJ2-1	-	CASSSQGAGASYNEQFF	TGTGCCAGCAGTTCTCAGGGTGCGGGGGCTTCCTACAATGAGCAGTTCTTC
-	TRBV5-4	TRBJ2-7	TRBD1	CASSPRGQVPEQYF	TGTGCCAGCAGCCCCAGGGGACAGGTCCCCGAGCAGTACTTC
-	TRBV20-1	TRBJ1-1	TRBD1	CSALRTGSHTEAFF	TGCAGTGCTCTAAGGACAGGATCTCACACTGAAGCTTTCTTT
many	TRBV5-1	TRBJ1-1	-	CASSKTGSSLNTEAFF	TGCGCCAGCAGCAAAACAGGTTCCAGCTTGAACACTGAAGCTTTCTTT
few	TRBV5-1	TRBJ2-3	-	CASSLDRTTDTQYF	TGCGCCAGCAGCTTGGACAGGACCACAGATACGCAGTATTTT
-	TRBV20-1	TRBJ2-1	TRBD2	CSAASSGRLDNEQFF	TGCAGTGCTGCTTCTAGCGGGCGCCTCGACAATGAGCAGTTCTTC
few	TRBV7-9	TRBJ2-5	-	CASSFYASQETQYF	TGTGCCAGCAGCTTCTACGCTAGCCAAGAGACCCAGTACTTC
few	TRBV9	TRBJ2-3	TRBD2	CASSPRGKSTDTQYF	TGTGCCAGCAGCCCGCGGGGGAAAAGCACAGATACGCAGTATTTT
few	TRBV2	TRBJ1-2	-	CASTKTESYGYTF	TGTGCCAGCACCAAGACGGAAAGCTATGGCTACACCTTC
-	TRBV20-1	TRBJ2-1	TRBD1	CSRTGVYNEQFF	TGCAGTCGGACAGGGGTATACAATGAGCAGTTCTTC
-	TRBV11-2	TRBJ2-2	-	CASSPRVDPGTGELFF	TGTGCCAGCAGCCCACGAGTTGACCCGGGCACCGGGGAGCTGTTTTTT
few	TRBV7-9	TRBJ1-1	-	CASSHRDTEAFF	TGTGCCAGCAGCCACCGGGACACTGAAGCTTTCTTT
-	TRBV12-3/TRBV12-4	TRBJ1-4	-	CASSFRVTNEKLFF	TGTGCCAGCAGTTTTAGAGTTACCAATGAAAAACTGTTTTTT
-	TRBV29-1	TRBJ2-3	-	CSVGVHPATQYF	TGCAGCGTTGGTGTCCATCCCGCCACGCAGTATTTT
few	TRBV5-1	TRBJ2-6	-	CASSFLSGSGANVLTF	TGCGCCAGCAGCTTCCTTTCAGGGTCTGGGGCCAACGTCCTGACTTTC
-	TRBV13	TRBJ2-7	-	CASSLTPYSYEQYF	TGTGCCAGCAGCTTAACCCCATACTCCTACGAGCAGTACTTC
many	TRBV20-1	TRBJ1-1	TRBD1	CSARPRTGGTEAFF	TGCAGTGCTAGACCGAGGACAGGGGGCACTGAAGCTTTCTTT
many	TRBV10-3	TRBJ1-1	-	CAISELGRDGTEAFF	TGTGCCATCAGTGAGTTGGGGAGGGATGGCACTGAAGCTTTCTTT
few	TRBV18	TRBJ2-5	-	CASSPRRGAETQYF	TGTGCCAGCTCACCACGGCGGGGAGCGGAGACCCAGTACTTC
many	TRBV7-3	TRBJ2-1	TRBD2	CASRSSGGSSYNEQFF	TGTGCCAGCAGATCTAGCGGGGGGAGCTCCTACAATGAGCAGTTCTTC
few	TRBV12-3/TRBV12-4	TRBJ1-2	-	CASSLALLGVTYGYTF	TGTGCCAGCAGTTTAGCGCTGTTAGGGGTGACCTATGGCTACACCTTC
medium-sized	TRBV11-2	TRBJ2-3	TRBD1	CASAWTGLADTQYF	TGTGCCAGCGCTTGGACAGGGCTTGCAGATACGCAGTATTTT
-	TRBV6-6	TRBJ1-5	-	CASSYGQSGQPQHF	TGTGCCAGCAGTTACGGGCAGTCGGGGCAGCCCCAGCATTTT
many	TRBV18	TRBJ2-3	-	CASSRPGDTQYF	TGTGCCAGCTCAAGGCCGGGAGATACGCAGTATTTT
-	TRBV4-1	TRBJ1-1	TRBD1	CASSPPPGTVNTEAFF	TGCGCCAGCAGCCCGCCGCCCGGGACAGTGAACACTGAAGCTTTCTTT
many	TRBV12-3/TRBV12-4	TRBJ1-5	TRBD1	CASRYQGASNQPQHF	TGTGCCAGCAGGTACCAGGGGGCAAGCAATCAGCCCCAGCATTTT
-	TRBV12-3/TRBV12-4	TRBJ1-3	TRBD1	CASTGQGAIGYTIYF	TGTGCCAGCACCGGACAGGGGGCAATCGGCTACACCATATATTTT